The entry below describes one T cell receptor beta chain. Original processing notes: Reference gene primers were amplified, and this amplification served to estimate nucleated cell counts. Measured with immunoSEQ multiplex PCR; TCRdb has only the in-frame clones, and not every one. That table gives V, J and clone size, and the DNA gave D and trimming. The sample holds under 50,000 clones, about nine tenths seen once. The record originates from a study of blood T cell repertoires in COVID-19. Study at large: There were acute and convalescent COVID-19 samples, and they came from the United States, Italy and Spain. PBMCs, B-cell-depleted T cells, or T cells provided the cDNA or gDNA that made up the material.

V lost 7 bases to trimming and J lost 6 bases, with 18 bases between them. CDR1 is MNHEY and CDR2 is SVGAGI in the germline V gene. The CDR3 totals 15 residues. Sequencing was performed on peripheral blood. The V gene is TRBV6-5, the J gene TRBJ2-2; possible D gene TRBD2, 6 bases. This TCR was sampled from a man aged 65 to 85 with active COVID-19. CDR3 coding DNA: TGTGCCAGCATTAGGAACGGGGGAAACTCCGGGGAGCTGTTTTTT. Residues: CASIRNGGNSGELFF.